This TCR beta chain originates from a study of identical twins. Study outcomes and limitations: With abundant cord blood beta clonotypes, insertions were fewer; memory repertoires showed no such pattern.

The CDR3 totals 14 residues. The germline V and J ends were trimmed by 4 bases and 1 base, with 8 bases remaining between them. CDR1 and CDR2 from the germline V gene are SGHRS and YFSETQ. Many counts were recorded for this clonotype. What it recognizes is unknown. MiXCR, applied by TCRdb to the 5' RACE reads, yields one record per CDR3 protein. The sample records 400,000 to 500,000 distinct CDR3 sequences, about 18% being singletons. This TCR was recovered from a man in his fifties or sixties in good health. J is TRBJ2-2 and V is TRBV5-1; weak D call: TRBD1 (6 bases). Sequencing was done on a sample of naive T cells sorted from blood. The CDR3 bases are TGCGCCAGCAGCAAGGGACAGAACACCGGGGAGCTGTTTTTT. Its translation is CASSKGQNTGELFF.